This entry lists 30 T cell receptor beta chains sequenced from one sample in a study of shared clonotypes between healthy human individuals (dated by TCRdb to 2020 to 2022). The method behind the library was the immunoSEQ multiplex PCR assay. TCRdb limited this immuneACCESS table to in-frame rearrangements with V and J called. A share of clones is missing; checked studies link under half to unresolved V genes, and the rest is unexplained. The sample table records more than 2 million clones; 93% of these occur just once. Of the sample, about 1.7% falls within the top ten clones. For the CD8 naive samples, CD45RO-negative cells were positively selected for CCR7, yielding a CD45RA+CCR7+ population from which TemRA cells were excluded. The sequenced sample was naive CD8+ T cells from PBMCs. The sample's cell subset or site label, in plain terms: CD45RA+CCR7+. These receptors originate from a man between 18 and 29 years old in good health. Some clones in this sample may be carry-over from other donors' samples.

The chain recombines TRBV27 with TRBJ2-1; 11 positions match TRBD1. The V gene end was trimmed by 5 bases and the J gene end by 6 bases; junction bases not matched to a gene: 6. The CDR3 is 15 residues long. CDR1 is MNHEY, CDR2 SMNVEV, per germline (reference sequence). The CDR3 region has the DNA TGTGCCAGCAGTACAACCGGGACAGGGGGCAATGAGCAGTTCTTC. Its translation: CASSTTGTGGNEQFF.

V and J are TRBV11-1 and TRBJ2-2; TRBD2 matches 9 bases. The CDR3 totals 16 residues. The germline V gene encodes CDR1 SGHAT and CDR2 FQDESV (reference sequence). V dropped 5 bases and J dropped 3; count of bases not matched to a gene: 7. CDR3: CASSLRLAEYTGELFF. DNA of the CDR3: TGTGCCAGCAGCCTGAGACTAGCGGAGTACACCGGGGAGCTGTTTTTT.

The chain is built from TRBV7-2 and TRBJ2-3, with D perhaps being TRBD1 or TRBD2 (5 bases each). The V and J ends lost 5 bases and 2 bases respectively, with 14 bases between them. Germline V CDR1 and CDR2: SGHTA, FQGNSA. The CDR3 covers 15 residues. The CDR3 spells CASSLGDPHTDTQYF. In DNA form, the CDR3 reads TGTGCCAGCAGCCTAGGGGACCCTCACACAGATACGCAGTATTTT.

The chain employs TRBV27 and TRBJ2-3; D might be TRBD2 (6 bases). Trimming removed 3 bases at V and 0 bases at J, with 10 bases between. The CDR3 runs to 15 residues. Germline CDR1 is MNHEY and CDR2 is SMNVEV (reference sequence). The CDR3 region has the DNA TGTGCCAGCAGTTTCGGGACTCCCAGCACAGATACGCAGTATTTT. This codes for CASSFGTPSTDTQYF.

This chain connects TRBV11-3 to TRBJ2-1, with 7 bases identical to TRBD2. The V gene end was trimmed by 5 bases and the J gene end by 9 bases; junction bases not matched to a gene: 10. Germline lookup yields CDR1 SGHNT and CDR2 YENEEA. This CDR3 spans 14 amino acids. CDR3 coding DNA: TGTGCCAGCAGCAAAAGTCAAGGGAGGGGTGAGCAGTTCTTC. Its protein product is CASSKSQGRGEQFF.

The chain recombines TRBV28 with TRBJ1-2; 8 bases line up with TRBD1. V lost 8 bases, J lost 8 bases, and 10 bases stayed unmatched. The CDR3 is made up of 13 amino acids. CDR1 is MDHEN, CDR2 SYDVKM, per germline. The CDR3 loop reads CASGAGGAMGYTF. In nucleotides, the CDR3 is TGTGCCAGCGGGGCAGGGGGCGCGATGGGCTACACCTTC.

The V gene is TRBV2, the J gene TRBJ1-4, with D unclear. Germline V gives CDR1 SNHLY, CDR2 FYNNEI. Trimming pared 2 bases from V and 3 bases from J, leaving 10 bases between. This CDR3 spans 15 amino acids. Written as DNA, the CDR3 is TGTGCCAGCAGTGAACGGCGGAGGGCTAATGAAAAACTGTTTTTT. Protein product: CASSERRRANEKLFF.

This chain joins TRBV2 and TRBJ2-7, with a tentative D call TRBD1 (6 bases). V lost 4 bases and J lost 7, with 20 bases in between. Germline values: CDR1 SNHLY, CDR2 FYNNEI. The CDR3 covers 15 residues. DNA for the CDR3: TGTGCCAGCAGTGTTGGGGTGGGCAGACAGGAGGAGCAGTACTTC. Translating it yields CASSVGVGRQEEQYF. Combining the CDR3 with reference TRBV2 and TRBJ2-7 gives the whole variable domain EPEVTQTPSHQVTQMGQEVILRCVPISNHLYFYWYRQILGQKVEFLVSFYNNEISEKSEIFDDQFSVERPDGSNFTLKIRSTKLEDSAMYFCASSVGVGRQEEQYFGPGTRLTVT.

DNA of the CDR3: TGCGCCAGCAGCTTGGAGGATATGACCTCCTACGAGCAGTACTTC. Amino acids: CASSLEDMTSYEQYF. The chain links TRBV5-1 to TRBJ2-7; no reliable D call. CDR1 SGHRS and CDR2 YFSETQ come from the germline V gene. Trimming shortened V by 0 bases and J by 0 bases, and 10 bases separated the two germline ends. This CDR3 is built from 15 residues.

The chain carries TRBV19 and TRBJ2-1; TRBD2 agrees at 10 bases. CDR3 length: 15 amino acids. Germline loops: CDR1 LNHDA, CDR2 SQIVND (reference sequence). J gave up 4 bases and V 4 bases, and 4 bases lay outside the gene matches. CDR3 loop: CASSKAGGAYNEQFF. CDR3 DNA: TGTGCCAGTAGTAAAGCGGGGGGGGCTTACAATGAGCAGTTCTTC.

This clone appeared a single time. The rearrangement links TRBV28 to TRBJ1-1; D gene unclear. The V and J ends lost 6 bases and 5 bases respectively, with 13 bases between them. CDR1 and CDR2 (germline): MDHEN, SYDVKM. The CDR3 runs to 13 residues. In nucleotides, the CDR3 is TGTGCCAGCAGCTGGGATTGGGGTACTGAAGCTTTCTTT. Protein: CASSWDWGTEAFF.

This clone was recorded a few times. The CDR3 loop is CASQSDSDYEQYF. The CDR3 DNA reads TGTGCCAGCCAAAGTGACAGTGATTACGAGCAGTACTTC. The chain recombines TRBV18 with TRBJ2-7; D might be TRBD1 (5 bases). The CDR3 is made up of 13 amino acids. Trimming removed 8 bases from V and 4 bases from J, with 15 bases in between. Per germline, CDR1 KGHSH and CDR2 LQKENI.

This clone was counted a single time. The DNA of the CDR3 is TGCGCCAGCAGCCAACCTCTGACTAGCGCTTACGAGCAGTACTTC. Its translation is CASSQPLTSAYEQYF. The rearrangement joins TRBV4-1 to TRBJ2-7, with 8 bases that match TRBD2. V was pared by 2 bases and J by 4 bases, with 7 bases of the junction left unmatched. The CDR3 spans 15 residues. The germline CDR1 and CDR2 sequences are MGHRA and YSYEKL.

V usage is TRBV5-1 and J usage is TRBJ2-7; D is perhaps TRBD1 (6 bases). Germline CDR1 reads SGHRS; CDR2 reads YFSETQ. The CDR3 has 15 residues. V was shortened by 6 bases and J by 0 bases, with 16 bases between the two germline ends. The CDR3 bases are TGCGCCAGCACCACTCAGGGGTTACCCTCCTACGAGCAGTACTTC. Translating it yields CASTTQGLPSYEQYF.

This clone has only a few counts. Different DNA sequences within this sample yield the same CDR3. This rearrangement joins TRBV19 to TRBJ2-1; no clear D gene. From germline, CDR1 is LNHDA and CDR2 SQIVND (reference sequence). V was cut by 2 bases and J by 0 bases, with 2 bases left in between. The CDR3 is 13 residues long. The CDR3, as DNA: TGTGCCAGTAGTATAAGCTCCTACAATGAGCAGTTCTTC. Translating gives CASSISSYNEQFF. Complete variable domain (other parts from reference TRBV19 and TRBJ2-1): DGGITQSPKYLFRKEGQNVTLSCEQNLNHDAMYWYRQDPGQGLRLIYYSQIVNDFQKGDIAEGYSVSREKKESFPLTVTSAQKNPTAFYLCASSISSYNEQFFGPGTRLTVL.

The chain recombines TRBV10-3 with TRBJ2-1; 13 bases align to TRBD2. The germline V gene has CDR1 ENHRY and CDR2 SYGVKD. The CDR3 contains 18 residues. J gave up 7 bases and V 1 base, and 10 bases lay outside the gene matches. The CDR3 region is CAISEWTTGTSGENEQFF. DNA for the CDR3: TGTGCCATCAGTGAGTGGACCACCGGGACTAGCGGGGAGAATGAGCAGTTCTTC.

The chain couples TRBV6-6 to TRBJ2-1; maybe TRBD2 (5 bases). Trimming took off 0 bases at V and 6 bases at J, with 12 bases between the two ends. The germline V gene has CDR1 MNHNY and CDR2 SVGAGI (reference sequence). This CDR3 spans 15 amino acids. The CDR3 DNA is TGTGCCAGCAGTTACTCGCTCGGGATCACCAATGAGCAGTTCTTC. It translates to CASSYSLGITNEQFF.

This clone showed up just once. This chain connects TRBV7-9 to TRBJ2-7, with unresolved D. The CDR3 is 15 amino acids. Trimming cost V 4 bases and J 3 bases, with 16 bases left between them. Germline CDR1 SEHNR, CDR2 FQNEAQ (reference sequence). CDR3 coding DNA: TGTGCCAGCAGCTCGGTAGAGACTGCCCACTACGAGCAGTACTTC. Translation: CASSSVETAHYEQYF.

The V and J genes are TRBV4-2 and TRBJ2-3, with 8 bases lining up with TRBD2. The germline V gene encodes CDR1 LGHNA and CDR2 YNFKEQ. The CDR3 has 14 amino acids. V trimming: 7 bases; J trimming: 0 bases; junction bases outside the gene matches: 3. Here the CDR3 reads CASTGGYSTDTQYF. In DNA, the CDR3 is TGTGCCAGCACGGGAGGGTACAGCACAGATACGCAGTATTTT.

The rearrangement uses TRBV7-9 and TRBJ1-1; 7 bases align to TRBD1. The CDR3 has 15 amino acids. Germline V gene lookup returns CDR1 SEHNR and CDR2 FQNEAQ (reference sequence). Trimming cost V 5 bases and J 6 bases; bases outside gene matches: 12. CDR3 DNA: TGTGCCAGCAGCGCGAGACAGGGCGGGGGAGCTGAAGCTTTCTTT. This gives the protein CASSARQGGGAEAFF.

This chain uses TRBV7-8 with TRBJ2-1; D uncertain. CDR3 length: 15 residues. Germline loops: CDR1 SGHVS, CDR2 FQNEAQ. V was shortened by 3 bases and J by 1 base, with 10 bases between the two germline ends. The CDR3 nucleotides read TGTGCCAGCAGCTTGATGCCGACTTCCTACAATGAGCAGTTCTTC. Amino acid sequence: CASSLMPTSYNEQFF.

The chain couples TRBV13 to TRBJ2-7, with 9 bases fitting TRBD1. The CDR3 is 15 amino acids. The J segment lost 0 bases and the V segment lost 8 bases, leaving 8 bases of the junction unmatched. Germline V gives CDR1 PRHDT, CDR2 FYEKMQ (reference sequence). This CDR3 reads CASQHRQGGSYEQYF. In nucleotides, the CDR3 is TGTGCCAGCCAACATCGACAGGGGGGCTCCTACGAGCAGTACTTC.

The rearrangement joins TRBV23-1 to TRBJ2-6; D gene ambiguous. TRBV23-1 counts as an open reading frame of uncertain function. The CDR3 runs to 12 residues. Written as DNA, the CDR3 is TGCGTGGCCAGCTCTGGGGCCAACGTCCTGACTTTC. Translation: CVASSGANVLTF.

This chain connects TRBV6-1 to TRBJ1-1, with D possibly being TRBD1 (5 bases). Trimming pared 8 bases from V and 0 bases from J, leaving 10 bases between. This CDR3 is built from 13 residues. Germline-derived CDR1 and CDR2 are MNHNS and SASEGT. CDR3 in DNA: TGTGCCAGCCCGGACATCATGAACACTGAAGCTTTCTTT. Protein product: CASPDIMNTEAFF.

In its sample, this clone was seen once. The chain uses TRBV9 and TRBJ2-7, with 7 bases that match TRBD1. The CDR3 covers 13 residues. Germline V gene lookup returns CDR1 SGDLS and CDR2 YYNGEE. J gave up 6 bases and V 3 bases, and 6 bases lay outside the gene matches. Written as DNA, the CDR3 is TGTGCCAGCAGCGCAGGACAGGCCTTCGAGCAGTACTTC. Protein: CASSAGQAFEQYF.

This chain connects TRBV5-5 to TRBJ1-2, with 7 positions matching TRBD1. V gave up 4 bases and J gave up 4 bases; unmatched junction bases: 10. In germline, CDR1 is SGHKS, CDR2 YYEKEE (reference sequence). The CDR3 contains 15 residues. DNA for the CDR3: TGTGCCAGCAGCCCGGACGACAGGGCTGGCTATGGCTACACCTTC. Residues: CASSPDDRAGYGYTF.

V gene TRBV2 combines with J gene TRBJ1-1; TRBD1 is a possible D gene (5 bases). The CDR3 covers 11 residues. V lost 6 bases and J lost 6, with 8 bases in between. Germline CDR1 reads SNHLY; CDR2 reads FYNNEI. The CDR3 coding sequence is TGTGCCAGCAGGGGACCTCCTGAAGCTTTCTTT. It yields the protein CASRGPPEAFF.

The chain joins TRBV7-9 to TRBJ2-1; 12 bases agree with TRBD2. Germline assignment: CDR1 SEHNR and CDR2 FQNEAQ (reference sequence). The CDR3 length is 17 residues. With V trimmed by 5 bases and J by 3 bases, 8 bases remained unmatched. The CDR3 protein is CASSQRGLAGIYNEQFF. The CDR3 DNA is TGTGCCAGCAGCCAACGCGGACTAGCGGGGATCTACAATGAGCAGTTCTTC.

The chain employs TRBV9 and TRBJ1-2; D may be TRBD1 (6 bases). CDR1 and CDR2 from the germline V gene are SGDLS and YYNGEE. V lost 4 bases and J lost 4, with 14 bases in between. The CDR3 has 14 amino acids. The CDR3 reads CASSSSDSFYGYTF. In nucleotides, the CDR3 is TGTGCCAGCAGCTCGTCGGACAGCTTCTATGGCTACACCTTC.

The chain combines TRBV5-1 with TRBJ1-2; D remains ambiguous. This CDR3 region has 14 residues. V was clipped by 0 bases and J by 6 bases, with 12 bases between them. The germline CDR1 and CDR2 sequences are SGHRS and YFSETQ. CDR3 protein: CASSLGHPTDGYTF. The CDR3 DNA follows: TGCGCCAGCAGCTTGGGTCATCCTACGGATGGCTACACCTTC. Variable domain in full (rest from reference TRBV5-1 and TRBJ1-2): KAGVTQTPRYLIKTRGQQVTLSCSPISGHRSVSWYQQTPGQGLQFLFEYFSETQRNKGNFPGRFSGRQFSNSRSEMNVSTLELGDSALYLCASSLGHPTDGYTFGSGTRLTVV.